Included here is one T cell receptor beta chain sequence, with context. Its antigen is currently not known. The V end loses 0 bases and the J end loses 4 bases, and a stretch of 12 bases separates them. Measured from the cysteine to the phenylalanine, the CDR3 is 15 residues long. The only DNA kept is the CDR3, 45 bases in frame from the first base. Taken from the germline V gene, the CDR1 and CDR2 loops are MNHNS and SASEGT. The library was built by means of the immunoSEQ multiplex PCR assay. For the multiplex PCR, a mixture combining 60 forward primers for TCR Vbeta segments and 13 reverse primers for TCR Jbeta segments was used. The CDR3 region of rearranged TCR beta genes was amplified from genomic DNA by a multiplex PCR assay. The Illumina HiSeq System was used to sequence the amplified TCR beta libraries as 87-base-pair reads. From the authors' description of their analysis: Across the roughly 640 repertoires, a later analysis counted roughly 77 million unique TCR beta chains, around 11 million of which were shared by at least two donors. Raw reads were error-corrected and collapsed into unique sequences by a nearest-neighbor algorithm in which closely related sequences were merged to remove PCR and sequencing errors. CDR3 sequences were aligned to IMGT reference sequences to assign V, D and J gene segments. For a sequence to be retained, a match of at least six nucleotides was required to both a V gene segment and a J gene segment. A rearrangement was called productive if the CDR3 had no stop codons and remained in frame with V and J, and every other rearrangement was called non-productive. Following IMGT convention, CDR3 was defined as the stretch from the second conserved V-encoded cysteine to the conserved J-encoded phenylalanine. Sequences without an unambiguous match to a single V gene segment were excluded from the earlier analysis of a few hundred of the donors. An earlier analysis of a few hundred of the donors classified V segments as functional when productive rearrangements were above 56.7% and as segregating when the standard deviation between donors was above 5%. A statistical classification framework was built to diagnose cytomegalovirus status from the catalog of TCR beta chain sequences. V and J gene assignment, in a later analysis, came from comparing TCR nucleotide sequences with IMGT/GENE-DB human TR gene sequences. In a later analysis, CDR3 sequences and most-parsimonious VDJ recombination scenarios were assigned using the TCRdist pipeline. In a later analysis, each TCR beta chain was defined by its CDR3 amino acid sequence together with its V-gene family, and reads without a unique V-gene family were excluded. To address suspected cross-contamination and a sequencing artifact, a later analysis removed a few hundred highly shared, low-generation-probability nucleotide sequences. In a later analysis, a clonal expansion index for each public chain was calculated from normalized within-repertoire ranks of inferred template counts. In a later analysis, generation probabilities were computed with a VDJ recombination model fitted to out-of-frame rearrangements, and the resulting probabilities were checked against IGoR. In a later analysis, hypergeometric tests were used to score TCR-TCR, TCR-HLA and TCR-CMV co-occurrence, with a repertoire-size bias correction applied to TCR pairs. False discovery rates were estimated in a later analysis by permuting HLA or CMV assignments 20 times. In a later analysis, co-occurring TCRs were grouped using DBSCAN, and TCRdist sequence similarity was added for clustering within HLA-allele-positive subsets. Repertoires with fewer than 30,000 or more than 120,000 public chains were left out of co-occurrence clustering, as were several repertoires with anomalous nucleotide sharing. As stored in TCRdb, this immuneACCESS dataset retains in-frame rearrangements with V and J assigned. A fraction of the clones does not appear; measured against another copy, unresolved V genes explain less than half of the discrepancy, and the remainder lacks a known reason. Clonal size and the V and J genes are those of that table, whereas D and trimming came from the DNA. This sample's clone table shows tens of thousands of clones. Around 3.2% of the sample lies in the top ten.

This sample is drawn from a study of cytomegalovirus exposure and HLA in healthy donors (dated by TCRdb to about 2017). Looking at the study overall: An earlier analysis of some 620 of the donors reported 276 Gb of sequence data and 100 million to 120 million unique TCR beta sequences obtained from about 200 million T cells. Besides the first cohort of 666 subjects, a separate validation cohort made up of 120 or so different subjects was used. To predict cytomegalovirus infection status, the study combined high-throughput TCR immunosequencing, statistical association of individual TCRs with disease status, and machine learning. On average, roughly 250,000 unique TCR beta nucleotide sequences were sequenced per donor among roughly 430 genotyped donors of the cohort, with roughly 18% of those sequences being non-productive. Alongside the repertoire data, information on donor age, sex, ethnicity and CMV serostatus was compiled. To decide whether each TCR beta V gene segment behaved as functional or pseudogenic, an earlier analysis of 587 of the donors relied on high-throughput TCR beta sequencing. Of the 350 to 400 genotyped donors, approximately 83% fell in the genetic ancestry cluster associated with self-reported Caucasian donors. Because of strong linkage in the cohort, 4 to 6 DR-DQ haplotypes were treated as single units for association and clustering. A later analysis re-analyzed previously published TCR beta repertoires from 666 donors and added high-resolution HLA genotyping to study TCR occurrence patterns. The later analysis used no new phenotypic data to find candidate immune exposures, relying instead on TCR beta sequences and their occurrence across donors. Every repertoire in the discovery cohort had been generated on one and the same sequencing platform. The study used immunosequencing to profile the T cell repertoires of approximately 690 subjects and linked those repertoires to cytomegalovirus serostatus. HLA typing included class I and class II loci at four-digit resolution. Roughly 300 gigabases of sequencing data and 70 million to 85 million unique TCR sequences were included in an early release covering several hundred HLA-typed donors. The aim of the study was to test whether cataloging public T cell receptors could identify signatures of past pathogen exposure. Genome-wide SNP genotypes for about 65% of the 666 donors were used in a later genetic analysis, which treated that subset as a discovery cohort. Typing coverage varied by locus: 629-630 donors for A, B, C, DRB1 and DQB1; 500 to 550 for DQA1; nearly 610 for DPA1; approximately 450 for DPB1.

Overall study results and their limits: A further reported finding was that TCR beta sequences accurately predicted the HLA-A and HLA-B alleles for most subjects in the first cohort. In a later analysis, HLA-associated TCR beta chains showed more clonal expansion and lower generation probabilities than non-associated chains that were equally common. Most TCR sequences were observed very rarely across donors, whereas some public TCRs were present in many individuals. The earlier analysis of approximately 560 of the donors excluded fewer than 20 rarely observed V segments, including chromosome 9 orphons, because counts were too low. V-gene and J-gene trimming of TCR beta chains was associated with a missense DCLRE1C variant in a later genetic analysis, and the association was replicated in an independent cohort. An earlier analysis of around 500 of the donors showed that most TCR beta V segments appeared in productive rearrangements either about 87% or about 30% of the time, which broadly matched IMGT annotations. Presence/absence analyses assumed roughly uniform sequencing depth across donors, an assumption that may not hold. The sequencing pipeline was judged likely to have produced a cluster of highly shared sequence variants as a technical artifact. HLA typing was unavailable for some donors at each locus, so association tests used only the typed subset. This cohort had only TCR beta chains sequenced, and the lack of alpha or paired-chain data limited which features could be detected. Most CMV-associated TCR beta chains appeared to be HLA-restricted in a later analysis, and the HLA associations seemed to be driven largely by CMV exposure. When HLA alleles, especially DR and DQ, strongly co-occurred, attributing TCR associations to individual alleles was difficult. In a later analysis, TCR association rates were found to vary across HLA loci, with the most associated TCRs seen for DRB1 alleles and the fewest for HLA-C alleles. The 87-base-pair reads could not distinguish some IMGT-functional V segments, including TRBV6-2 and TRBV6-3, so those segments were excluded. Correlated functional status among segregating V segments might reflect linkage disequilibrium, but an unknown experimental factor could not be ruled out. Specific HLA alleles were associated with about 17,000 TCR beta sequences at a false discovery rate of 0.05 in a later analysis. The classifier was reported to diagnose cytomegalovirus status with high specificity and sensitivity in both the original and validation cohorts. A few of the identified cytomegalovirus-associated TCR beta chains were confirmed in vitro to be specific for cytomegalovirus antigens. In a later genetic analysis, fewer N-insertions in productive TCRs were reported among donors in an Asian-associated ancestry cluster than the 666-donor mean. A later analysis reported that several top co-occurrence clusters appeared linked to parvovirus B19, influenza, CMV and Epstein-Barr virus. In the study, approximately 150 TCR beta chains were listed as associated with cytomegalovirus. The authors suggested that the approach could potentially be generalized to other disease states and immunological phenotypes. CMV serostatus was the only immune exposure information available for the cohort.

The cohort comprised around 700 healthy bone marrow donors. At the time of sampling, every cohort member was nominally healthy, though immune exposures that went unrecorded were likely present. The donor tested CMV seropositive and was one of the 289 seropositive cohort members. A peripheral blood sample was provided by each donor, and peripheral blood mononuclear cells were used for TCR beta sequencing. The Qiagen DNeasy Blood Extraction Kit was used to extract genomic DNA from the blood cell samples. Specimen: PBMCs. The sequence was obtained from a woman between 25 and 40 years old in good health and CMV-seropositive. This receptor chain uses TRBV6-1 and TRBJ1-2; the D gene identity is not certain. The CDR3 reads CASSEAEGWSYGYTF. The DNA sequence follows: TGTGCCAGCAGTGAAGCGGAGGGATGGAGCTATGGCTACACCTTC.